This T cell receptor beta chain was sequenced in a study of long-term antiretroviral therapy in people with HIV. Study-wide findings and caveats: The study lacked data on ART adherence, viral resistance or therapy changes. Repertoires looked antigen-experienced, with only a slight naive shift after ART. Pre-ART expanded clones dominated the repertoire at every time point.

Remarks on this clone: The antigen remains undetermined.

People in the study who had HIV all got their treatment in the United States. The assay used was immunoSEQ (version v3.0), run at survey level. The protocol was immunoSEQ multiplex PCR, while the TCRdb copy is restricted to in-frame clones and leaves out a portion. Among 7,500 to 10,000 clones listed, about 81% were seen once. With 0 bases removed from V and 7 bases from J, the gap between germline ends came to 10 bases. The CDR3 consists of 14 residues. Germline CDR1 and CDR2: SGHDN and FVKESK. The rearrangement links TRBV14 to TRBJ2-1, with D maybe TRBD1 (5 bases). This TCR was recovered from a man aged 35 to 55 with HIV. The sample here was unsorted PBMCs, taken 0.7 years after starting antiretroviral therapy. CDR3 residues: CASSQDLTGNEQFF. The CDR3 bases are TGTGCCAGCAGCCAAGACTTAACAGGAAATGAGCAGTTCTTC.